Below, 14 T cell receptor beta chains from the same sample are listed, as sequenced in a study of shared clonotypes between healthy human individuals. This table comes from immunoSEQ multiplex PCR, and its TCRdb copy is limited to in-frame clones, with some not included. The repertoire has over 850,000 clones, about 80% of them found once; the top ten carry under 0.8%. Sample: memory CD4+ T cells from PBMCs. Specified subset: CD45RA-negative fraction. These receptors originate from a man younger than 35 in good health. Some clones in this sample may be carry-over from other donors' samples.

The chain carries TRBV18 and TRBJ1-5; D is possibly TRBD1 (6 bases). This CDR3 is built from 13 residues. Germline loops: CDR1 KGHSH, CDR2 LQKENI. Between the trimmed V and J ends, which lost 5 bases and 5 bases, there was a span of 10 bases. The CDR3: CASSWGRDQPQHF. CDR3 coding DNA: TGTGCCAGCTCATGGGGGCGCGATCAGCCCCAGCATTTT.

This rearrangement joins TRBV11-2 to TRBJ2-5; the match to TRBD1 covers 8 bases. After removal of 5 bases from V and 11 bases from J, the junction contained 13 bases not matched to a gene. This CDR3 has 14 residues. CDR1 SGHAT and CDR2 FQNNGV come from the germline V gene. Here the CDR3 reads CASSGWDRRGSQYF. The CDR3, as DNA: TGTGCCAGCAGCGGCTGGGACAGGAGGGGTTCTCAGTACTTC.

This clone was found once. The CDR3 DNA follows: TGTGCCAGTAGTATGAGCCCGACTAGCGGGAGGGCCGGTGAGCAGTTCTTC. Residues: CASSMSPTSGRAGEQFF. The chain recombines TRBV19 with TRBJ2-1; TRBD2 matches 14 bases. The germline CDR1 and CDR2 sequences are LNHDA and SQIVND (reference sequence). The J segment lost 9 bases and the V segment lost 3 bases, leaving 10 bases of the junction unmatched. The CDR3 is 17 residues long. The full variable domain, its missing parts supplied by reference TRBV19 and TRBJ2-1, is DGGITQSPKYLFRKEGQNVTLSCEQNLNHDAMYWYRQDPGQGLRLIYYSQIVNDFQKGDIAEGYSVSREKKESFPLTVTSAQKNPTAFYLCASSMSPTSGRAGEQFFGPGTRLTVL.

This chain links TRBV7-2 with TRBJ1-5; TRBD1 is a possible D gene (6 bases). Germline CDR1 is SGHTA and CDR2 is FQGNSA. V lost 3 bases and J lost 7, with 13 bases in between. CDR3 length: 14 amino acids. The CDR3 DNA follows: TGTGCCAGCAGCTTGCGGGGGCTGGGACAGCCCCAGCATTTT. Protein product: CASSLRGLGQPQHF. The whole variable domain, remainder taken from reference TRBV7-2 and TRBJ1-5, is GAGVSQSPSNKVTEKGKDVELRCDPISGHTALYWYRQSLGQGLEFLIYFQGNSAPDKSGLPSDRFSAERTGGSVSTLTIQRTQQEDSAVYLCASSLRGLGQPQHFGDGTRLSIL.

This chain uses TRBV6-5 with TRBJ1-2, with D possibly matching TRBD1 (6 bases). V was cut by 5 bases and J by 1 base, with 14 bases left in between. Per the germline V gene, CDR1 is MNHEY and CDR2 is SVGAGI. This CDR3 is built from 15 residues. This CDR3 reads CASSIQGGINYGYTF. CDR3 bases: TGTGCCAGCAGTATACAGGGAGGGATTAACTATGGCTACACCTTC.

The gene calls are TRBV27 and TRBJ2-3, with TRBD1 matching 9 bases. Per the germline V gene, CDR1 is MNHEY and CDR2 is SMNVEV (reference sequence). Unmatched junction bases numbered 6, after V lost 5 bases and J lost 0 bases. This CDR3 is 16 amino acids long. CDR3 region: CASSSRQGGSTDTQYF. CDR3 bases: TGTGCCAGCAGTAGCAGACAGGGGGGGAGCACAGATACGCAGTATTTT.

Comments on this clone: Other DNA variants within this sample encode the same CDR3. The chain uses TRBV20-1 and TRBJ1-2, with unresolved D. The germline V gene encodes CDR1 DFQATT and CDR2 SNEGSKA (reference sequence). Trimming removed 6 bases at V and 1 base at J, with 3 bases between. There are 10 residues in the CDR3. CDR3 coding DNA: TGCAGTGCGGATAACTATGGCTACACCTTC. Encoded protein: CSADNYGYTF.

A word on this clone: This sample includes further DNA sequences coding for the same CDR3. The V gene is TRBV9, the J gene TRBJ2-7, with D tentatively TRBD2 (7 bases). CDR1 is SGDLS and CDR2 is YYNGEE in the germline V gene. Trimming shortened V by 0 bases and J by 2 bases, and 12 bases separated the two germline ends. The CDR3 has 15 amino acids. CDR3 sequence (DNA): TGTGCCAGCAGCGTAGGCGGGGGCCTGGCCTACGAGCAGTACTTC. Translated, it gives CASSVGGGLAYEQYF.

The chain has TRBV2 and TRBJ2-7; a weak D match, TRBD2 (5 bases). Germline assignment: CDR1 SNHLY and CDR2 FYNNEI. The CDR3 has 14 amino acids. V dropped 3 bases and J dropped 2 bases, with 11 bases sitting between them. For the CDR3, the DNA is TGTGCCAGCAGTGACCGGCTAGCCGCCTACGAGCAGTACTTC. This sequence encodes CASSDRLAAYEQYF. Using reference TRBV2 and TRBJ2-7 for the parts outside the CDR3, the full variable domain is EPEVTQTPSHQVTQMGQEVILRCVPISNHLYFYWYRQILGQKVEFLVSFYNNEISEKSEIFDDQFSVERPDGSNFTLKIRSTKLEDSAMYFCASSDRLAAYEQYFGPGTRLTVT.

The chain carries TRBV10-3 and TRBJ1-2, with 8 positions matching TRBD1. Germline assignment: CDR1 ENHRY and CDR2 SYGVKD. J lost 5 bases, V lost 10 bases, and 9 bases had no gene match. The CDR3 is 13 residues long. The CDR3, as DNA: TGTGCCACCAAAAAGGACAGGGATTATGGCTACACCTTC. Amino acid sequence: CATKKDRDYGYTF.

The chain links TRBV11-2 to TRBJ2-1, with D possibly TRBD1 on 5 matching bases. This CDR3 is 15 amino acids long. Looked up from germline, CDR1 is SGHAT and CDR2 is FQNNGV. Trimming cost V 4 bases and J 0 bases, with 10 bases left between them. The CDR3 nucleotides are TGTGCCAGCAGCTCTCAGGGTAGCTCCTACAATGAGCAGTTCTTC. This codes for CASSSQGSSYNEQFF.

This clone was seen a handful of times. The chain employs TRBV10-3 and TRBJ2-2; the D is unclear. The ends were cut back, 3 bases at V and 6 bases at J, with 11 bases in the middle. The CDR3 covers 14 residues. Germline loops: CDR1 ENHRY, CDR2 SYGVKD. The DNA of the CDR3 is TGTGCCATCAGTGACGCAAAGGGTTCCGGGGAGCTGTTTTTT. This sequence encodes CAISDAKGSGELFF.

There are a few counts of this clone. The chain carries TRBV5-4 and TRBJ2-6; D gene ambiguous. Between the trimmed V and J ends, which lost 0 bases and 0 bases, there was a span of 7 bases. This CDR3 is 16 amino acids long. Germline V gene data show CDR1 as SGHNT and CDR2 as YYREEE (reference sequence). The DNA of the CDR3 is TGTGCCAGCAGCTTGGGGGTCTCCTCTGGGGCCAACGTCCTGACTTTC. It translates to CASSLGVSSGANVLTF.

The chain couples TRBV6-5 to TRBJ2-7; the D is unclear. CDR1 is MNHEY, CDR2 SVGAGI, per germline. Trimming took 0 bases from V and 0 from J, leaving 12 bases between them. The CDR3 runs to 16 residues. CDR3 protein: CASSYSISASSYEQYF. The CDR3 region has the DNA TGTGCCAGCAGTTACTCGATAAGCGCCAGCTCCTACGAGCAGTACTTC.